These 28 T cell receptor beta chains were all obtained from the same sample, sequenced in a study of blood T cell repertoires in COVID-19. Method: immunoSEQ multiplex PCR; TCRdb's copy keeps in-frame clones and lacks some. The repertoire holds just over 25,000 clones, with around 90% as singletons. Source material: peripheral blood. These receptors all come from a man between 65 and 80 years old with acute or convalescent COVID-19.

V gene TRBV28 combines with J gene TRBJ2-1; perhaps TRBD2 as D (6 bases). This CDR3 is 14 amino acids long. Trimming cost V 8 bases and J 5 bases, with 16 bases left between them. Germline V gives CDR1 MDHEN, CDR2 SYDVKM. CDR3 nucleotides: TGTGCCAGCTTAGGCGGGAATGGACACAATGAGCAGTTCTTC. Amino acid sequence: CASLGGNGHNEQFF.

In nucleotides, the CDR3 is TGTGCCAGCAGCCAATTCTCTAGCGGGAGTACTAGCGGCAAACACAATGAGCAGTTCTTC. Translating it yields CASSQFSSGSTSGKHNEQFF. The chain recombines TRBV4-2 with TRBJ2-1, with 10 nucleotides matching TRBD2. Per germline, CDR1 LGHNA and CDR2 YNFKEQ. The CDR3 extends over 20 amino acids. J was trimmed by 5 bases and V by 2 bases; bases with no gene match: 18.

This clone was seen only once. Here the CDR3 DNA reads TGTGCCAGCAGCCCCGGACAGTTAGAAGTGCAGTACTTC. This sequence encodes CASSPGQLEVQYF. This chain connects TRBV3-1 (or the pseudogene TRBV3-2) to TRBJ2-7; a weak D match, TRBD1 (6 bases). Deletions cut 4 bases from V and 9 bases from J, with 16 bases between. Germline V gene data show CDR1 as LGHDT and CDR2 as YNNKEL (reference sequence). The CDR3 has 13 amino acids.

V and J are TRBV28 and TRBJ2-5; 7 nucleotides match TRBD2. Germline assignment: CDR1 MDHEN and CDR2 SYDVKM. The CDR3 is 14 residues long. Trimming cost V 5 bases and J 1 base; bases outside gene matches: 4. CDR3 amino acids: CASSMLAAQETQYF. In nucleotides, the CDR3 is TGTGCCAGCAGTATGCTAGCGGCCCAAGAGACCCAGTACTTC.

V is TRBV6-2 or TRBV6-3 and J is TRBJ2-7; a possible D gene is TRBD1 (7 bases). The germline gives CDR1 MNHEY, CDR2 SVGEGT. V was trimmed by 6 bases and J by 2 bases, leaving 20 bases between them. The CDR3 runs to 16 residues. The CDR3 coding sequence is TGTGCCAGCAGCCACCGTCCCAGGGGGGCAGCCTACGAGCAGTACTTC. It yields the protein CASSHRPRGAAYEQYF.

CDR3 nucleotides: TGTGCCAGCAGTAAGGGACTAGCGGGAGTGGTGCAGTATTTT. The encoded protein is CASSKGLAGVVQYF. V and J are TRBV6-5 and TRBJ2-3; 14 bases are shared with TRBD2. CDR3 length: 14 amino acids. Germline V gives CDR1 MNHEY, CDR2 SVGAGI. The J segment lost 11 bases and the V segment lost 5 bases, leaving 6 bases of the junction unmatched.

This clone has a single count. CDR3 in DNA: TGTGCCAGCGAGGGAAGGACTGAAGCTTTCTTT. It is translated as CASEGRTEAFF. The chain is built from TRBV6-5 and TRBJ1-1; D remains unclear. CDR3 length equals 11 residues. V lost 8 bases and J 5 bases, leaving 9 bases between the germline ends. Germline lookup yields CDR1 MNHEY and CDR2 SVGAGI.

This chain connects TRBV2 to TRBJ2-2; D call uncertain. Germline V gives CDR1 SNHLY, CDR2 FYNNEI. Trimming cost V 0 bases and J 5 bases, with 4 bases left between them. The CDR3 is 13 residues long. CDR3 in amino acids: CASSEARTGELFF. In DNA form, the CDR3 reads TGTGCCAGCAGTGAAGCCCGGACCGGGGAGCTGTTTTTT.

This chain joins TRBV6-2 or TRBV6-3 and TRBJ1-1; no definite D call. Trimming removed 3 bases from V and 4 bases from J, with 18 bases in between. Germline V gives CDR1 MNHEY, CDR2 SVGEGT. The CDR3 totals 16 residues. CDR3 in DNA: TGTGCCAGCAGTTATCAACGGGGTGGGAGTAGCACTGAAGCTTTCTTT. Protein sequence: CASSYQRGGSSTEAFF.

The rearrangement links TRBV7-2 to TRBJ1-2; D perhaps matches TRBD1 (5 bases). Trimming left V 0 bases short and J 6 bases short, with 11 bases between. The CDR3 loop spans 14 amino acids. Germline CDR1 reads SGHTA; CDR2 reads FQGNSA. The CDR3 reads CASSLAGGMNGYTF. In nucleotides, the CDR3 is TGTGCCAGCAGCTTAGCGGGGGGTATGAATGGCTACACCTTC.

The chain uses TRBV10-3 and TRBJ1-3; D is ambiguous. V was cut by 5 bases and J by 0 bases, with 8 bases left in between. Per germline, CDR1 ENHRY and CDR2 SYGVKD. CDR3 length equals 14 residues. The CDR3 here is CAISLENSGNTIYF. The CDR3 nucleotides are TGTGCCATCAGTCTGGAGAACTCTGGAAACACCATATATTTT.

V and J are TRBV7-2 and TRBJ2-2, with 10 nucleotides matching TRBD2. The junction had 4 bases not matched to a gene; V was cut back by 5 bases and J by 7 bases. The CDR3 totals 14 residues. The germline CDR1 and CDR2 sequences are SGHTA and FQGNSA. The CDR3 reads CASSPGTSDGELFF. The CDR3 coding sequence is TGTGCCAGCAGCCCCGGGACTAGCGACGGGGAGCTGTTTTTT.

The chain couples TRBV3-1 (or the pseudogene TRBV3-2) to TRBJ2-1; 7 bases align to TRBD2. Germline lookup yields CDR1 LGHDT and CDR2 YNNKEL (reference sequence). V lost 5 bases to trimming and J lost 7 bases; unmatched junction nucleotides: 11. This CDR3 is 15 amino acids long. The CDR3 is CASSKTSAPNNEQFF. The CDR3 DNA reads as TGTGCCAGCAGCAAAACTAGCGCTCCTAATAATGAGCAGTTCTTC.

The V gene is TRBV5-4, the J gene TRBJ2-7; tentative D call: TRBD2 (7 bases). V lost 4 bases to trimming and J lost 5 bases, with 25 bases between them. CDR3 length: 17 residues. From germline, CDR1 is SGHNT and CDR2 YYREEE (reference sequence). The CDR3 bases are TGTGCCAGCAGCCCCGATGGGGGCGGGAGTGAATTCCACGAGCAGTACTTC. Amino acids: CASSPDGGGSEFHEQYF.

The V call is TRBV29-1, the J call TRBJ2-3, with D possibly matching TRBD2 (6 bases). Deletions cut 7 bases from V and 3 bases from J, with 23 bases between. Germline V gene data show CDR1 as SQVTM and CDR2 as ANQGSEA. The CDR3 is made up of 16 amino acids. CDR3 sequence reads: CSESHEGSRGTDTQYF. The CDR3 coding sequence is TGCAGCGAATCTCACGAAGGATCCCGGGGGACAGATACGCAGTATTTT.

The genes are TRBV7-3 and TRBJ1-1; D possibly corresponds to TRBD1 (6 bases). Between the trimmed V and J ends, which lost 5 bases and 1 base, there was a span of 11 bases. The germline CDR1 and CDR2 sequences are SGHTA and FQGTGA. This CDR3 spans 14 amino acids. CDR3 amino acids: CASSAQGTNTEAFF. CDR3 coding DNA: TGTGCCAGCAGCGCTCAGGGGACGAACACTGAAGCTTTCTTT. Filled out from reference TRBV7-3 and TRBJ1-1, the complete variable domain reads GAGVSQTPSNKVTEKGKYVELRCDPISGHTALYWYRQSLGQGPEFLIYFQGTGAADDSGLPNDRFFAVRPEGSVSTLKIQRTERGDSAVYLCASSAQGTNTEAFFGQGTRLTVV.

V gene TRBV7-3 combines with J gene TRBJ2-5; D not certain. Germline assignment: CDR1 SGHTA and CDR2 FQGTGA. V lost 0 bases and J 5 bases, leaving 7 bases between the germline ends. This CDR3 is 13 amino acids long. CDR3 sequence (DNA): TGTGCCAGCAGCTTAACGGGCGATGAGACCCAGTACTTC. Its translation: CASSLTGDETQYF.

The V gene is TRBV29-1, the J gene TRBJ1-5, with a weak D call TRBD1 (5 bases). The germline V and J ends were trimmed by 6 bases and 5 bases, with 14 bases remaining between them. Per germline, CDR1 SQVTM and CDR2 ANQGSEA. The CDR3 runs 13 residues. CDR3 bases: TGCAGCGTCCGGGGGTCCGAGGATCAGCCCCAGCATTTT. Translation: CSVRGSEDQPQHF.

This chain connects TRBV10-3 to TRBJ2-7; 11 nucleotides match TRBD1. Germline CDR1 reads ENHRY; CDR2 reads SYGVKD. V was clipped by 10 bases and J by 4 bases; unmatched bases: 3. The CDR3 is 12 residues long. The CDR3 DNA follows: TGTGCCACGGGACAGGGGGGTTACGAGCAGTACTTC. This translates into CATGQGGYEQYF.

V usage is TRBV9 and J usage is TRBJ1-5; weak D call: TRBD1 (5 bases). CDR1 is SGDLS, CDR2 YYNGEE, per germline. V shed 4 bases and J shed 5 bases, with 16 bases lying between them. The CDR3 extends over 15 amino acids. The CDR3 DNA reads TGTGCCAGCAGCCCAGATGGGGGGGGGTATCAGCCCCAGCATTTT. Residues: CASSPDGGGYQPQHF. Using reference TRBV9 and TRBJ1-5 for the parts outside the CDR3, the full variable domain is DSGVTQTPKHLITATGQRVTLRCSPRSGDLSVYWYQQSLDQGLQFLIQYYNGEERAKGNILERFSAQQFPDLHSELNLSSLELGDSALYFCASSPDGGGYQPQHFGDGTRLSIL.

CDR3 loop: CASSLARVNGYTF. CDR3 nucleotides: TGTGCCAGCAGCTTAGCCAGGGTTAATGGCTACACCTTC. The chain couples TRBV7-2 to TRBJ1-2; D perhaps matches TRBD1 (5 bases). Germline lookup yields CDR1 SGHTA and CDR2 FQGNSA. The CDR3 is 13 residues long. Trimming shortened V by 0 bases and J by 6 bases, and 8 bases separated the two germline ends.

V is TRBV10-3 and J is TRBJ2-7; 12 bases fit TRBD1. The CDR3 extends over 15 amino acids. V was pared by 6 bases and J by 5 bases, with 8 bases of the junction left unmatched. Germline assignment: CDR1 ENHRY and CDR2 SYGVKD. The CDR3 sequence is CAIRDRDRGHHEQYF. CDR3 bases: TGTGCCATCAGGGACCGGGACAGGGGGCATCACGAGCAGTACTTC.

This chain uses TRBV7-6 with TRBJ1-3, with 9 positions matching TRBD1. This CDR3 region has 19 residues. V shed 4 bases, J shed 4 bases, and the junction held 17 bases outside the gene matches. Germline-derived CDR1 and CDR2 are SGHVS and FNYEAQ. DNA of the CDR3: TGTGCCAGCAGCTCCCTCCAGGCACATGGGACAGGGCCCGGAAACACCATATATTTT. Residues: CASSSLQAHGTGPGNTIYF. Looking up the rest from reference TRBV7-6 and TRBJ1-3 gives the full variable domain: GAGVSQSPRYKVTKRGQDVALRCDPISGHVSLYWYRQALGQGPEFLTYFNYEAQQDKSGLPNDRFSAERPEGSISTLTIQRTEQRDSAMYRCASSSLQAHGTGPGNTIYFGEGSWLTVV.

CDR3 protein: CASSYTGLLSGNTIYF. The CDR3 DNA is TGTGCCAGCAGTTACACAGGCCTCCTCTCTGGAAACACCATATATTTT. This rearrangement joins TRBV6-5 to TRBJ1-3; TRBD1 is a possible D gene (5 bases). The V and J ends lost 2 bases and 0 bases respectively, with 11 bases between them. Germline V gene data show CDR1 as MNHEY and CDR2 as SVGAGI. This CDR3 comprises 16 residues.

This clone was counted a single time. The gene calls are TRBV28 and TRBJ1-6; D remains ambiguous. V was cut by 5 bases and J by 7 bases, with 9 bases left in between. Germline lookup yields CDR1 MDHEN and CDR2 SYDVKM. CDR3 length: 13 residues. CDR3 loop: CASSIQQNSPLHF. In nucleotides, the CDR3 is TGTGCCAGCAGTATCCAACAGAATTCACCCCTCCACTTT.

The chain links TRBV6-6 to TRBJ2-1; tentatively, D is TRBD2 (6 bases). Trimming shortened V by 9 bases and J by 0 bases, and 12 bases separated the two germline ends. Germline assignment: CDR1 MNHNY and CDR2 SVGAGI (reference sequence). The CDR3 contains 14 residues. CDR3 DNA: TGTGCCAGTGGGGACTCTAGCTCCTACAATGAGCAGTTCTTC. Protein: CASGDSSSYNEQFF.

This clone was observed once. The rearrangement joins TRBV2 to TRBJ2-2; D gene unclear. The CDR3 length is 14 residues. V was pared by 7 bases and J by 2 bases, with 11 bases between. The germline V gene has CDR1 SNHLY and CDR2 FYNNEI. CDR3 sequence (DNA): TGTGCCAGCATCCCGACTTATAACACCGGGGAGCTGTTTTTT. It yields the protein CASIPTYNTGELFF.

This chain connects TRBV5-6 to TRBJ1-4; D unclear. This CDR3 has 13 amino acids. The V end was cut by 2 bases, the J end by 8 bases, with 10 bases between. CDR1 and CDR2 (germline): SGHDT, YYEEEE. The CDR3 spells CASSLTAGEKLFF. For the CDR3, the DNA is TGTGCCAGCAGCTTAACAGCGGGCGAAAAACTGTTTTTT. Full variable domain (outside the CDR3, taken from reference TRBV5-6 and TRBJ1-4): DAGVTQSPTHLIKTRGQQVTLRCSPKSGHDTVSWYQQALGQGPQFIFQYYEEEERQRGNFPDRFSGHQFPNYSSELNVNALLLGDSALYLCASSLTAGEKLFFGSGTQLSVL.